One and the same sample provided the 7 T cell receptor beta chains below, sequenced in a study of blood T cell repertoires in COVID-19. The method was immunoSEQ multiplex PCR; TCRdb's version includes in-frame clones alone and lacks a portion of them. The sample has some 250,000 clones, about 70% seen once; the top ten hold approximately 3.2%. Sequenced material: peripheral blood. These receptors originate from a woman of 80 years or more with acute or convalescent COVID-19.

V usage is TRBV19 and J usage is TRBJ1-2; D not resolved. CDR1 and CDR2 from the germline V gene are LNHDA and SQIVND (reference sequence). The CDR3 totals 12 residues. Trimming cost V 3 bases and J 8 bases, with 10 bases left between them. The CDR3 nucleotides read TGTGCCAGTAGTATGGCCTCCCTGGGCTACACCTTC. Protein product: CASSMASLGYTF. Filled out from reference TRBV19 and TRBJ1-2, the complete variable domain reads DGGITQSPKYLFRKEGQNVTLSCEQNLNHDAMYWYRQDPGQGLRLIYYSQIVNDFQKGDIAEGYSVSREKKESFPLTVTSAQKNPTAFYLCASSMASLGYTFGSGTRLTVV.

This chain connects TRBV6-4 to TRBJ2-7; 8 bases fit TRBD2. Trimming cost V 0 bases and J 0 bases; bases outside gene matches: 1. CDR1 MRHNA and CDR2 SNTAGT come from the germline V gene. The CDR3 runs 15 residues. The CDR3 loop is CASSDSAGGSYEQYF. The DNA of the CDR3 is TGTGCCAGCAGTGACTCGGCGGGGGGCTCCTACGAGCAGTACTTC.

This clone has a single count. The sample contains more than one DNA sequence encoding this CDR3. CDR3 sequence reads: CASSLEQGNSPLHF. In nucleotides, the CDR3 is TGTGCCAGCAGCTTGGAACAGGGGAATTCACCCCTCCACTTT. The chain has TRBV5-4 and TRBJ1-6; 7 bases agree with TRBD1. CDR1 is SGHNT and CDR2 is YYREEE in the germline V gene (reference sequence). The V and J ends lost 0 bases and 7 bases, in that order; junction bases with no gene match: 1. This CDR3 spans 14 amino acids.

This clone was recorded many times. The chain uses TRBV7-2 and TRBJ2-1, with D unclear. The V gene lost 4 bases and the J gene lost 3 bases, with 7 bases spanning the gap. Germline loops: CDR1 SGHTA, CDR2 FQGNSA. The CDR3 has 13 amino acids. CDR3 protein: CASSYFVYNEQFF. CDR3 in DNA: TGTGCCAGCAGCTATTTCGTCTACAATGAGCAGTTCTTC.

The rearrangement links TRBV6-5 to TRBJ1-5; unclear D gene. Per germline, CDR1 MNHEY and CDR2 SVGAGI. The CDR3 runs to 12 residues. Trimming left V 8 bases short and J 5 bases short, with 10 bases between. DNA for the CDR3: TGTGCCAGCGGAGTTGCGGATCAGCCCCAGCATTTT. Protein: CASGVADQPQHF.

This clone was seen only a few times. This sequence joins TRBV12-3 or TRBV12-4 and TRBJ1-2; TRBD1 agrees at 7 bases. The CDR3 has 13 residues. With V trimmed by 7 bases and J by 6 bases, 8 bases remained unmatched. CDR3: CASTFTGADGYTF. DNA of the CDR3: TGTGCCAGCACCTTCACAGGGGCCGATGGCTACACCTTC.

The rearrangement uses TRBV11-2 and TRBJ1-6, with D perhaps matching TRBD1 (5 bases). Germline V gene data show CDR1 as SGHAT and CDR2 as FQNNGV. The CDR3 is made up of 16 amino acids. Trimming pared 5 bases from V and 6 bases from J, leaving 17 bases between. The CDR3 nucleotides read TGTGCCAGCAGCCTAAACGCTGGGGCTGGTAATTCACCCCTCCACTTT. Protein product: CASSLNAGAGNSPLHF.